These 26 T cell receptor beta chains were sequenced from one sample in a study of patients and donors after allogeneic stem cell transplantation (dated by TCRdb to the early 2020s). Library construction relied on RT-PCR. The sequencer was a NextSeq 550. Through fastp at Q25 and MiXCR, TCRdb rebuilt clones from the public reads, retaining in-frame beta chains. For every CDR3 protein sequence, its rows merge into one entry that carries the most common genes and DNA. Within this sample are approximately 200,000 distinct CDR3 sequences, with around two fifths of them counted one time only. The top ten hold roughly 11% of the sample. Sequenced input: blood, either unsorted or a sorted T cell fraction (not recorded which). These receptors were collected from a human donor who was either an allogeneic HSCT recipient or a stem cell or donor lymphocyte infusion donor (not recorded which). It is not recorded whose cells these are; they may come from a transplant donor.

The chain combines TRBV5-5 with TRBJ1-5, with D possibly TRBD1 on 5 matching bases. CDR1 SGHKS and CDR2 YYEKEE come from the germline V gene (reference sequence). Trimming took 4 bases from V and 2 from J, leaving 13 bases between them. This CDR3 spans 15 amino acids. CDR3 DNA sequence: TGTGCCAGCAGCCCGCGGGGGTACGGCAATCAGCCCCAGCATTTT. Translated: CASSPRGYGNQPQHF.

V usage is TRBV15 and J usage is TRBJ1-3; D perhaps matches TRBD1 (6 bases). V was shortened by 1 base and J by 4 bases, with 8 bases between the two germline ends. CDR3 size: 14 residues. Germline CDR1 and CDR2: LNHNV and YYDKDF (reference sequence). The CDR3 here is CATSRGTGGNTIYF. DNA for the CDR3: TGTGCCACCAGCAGAGGAACAGGGGGAAACACCATATATTTT. The full variable domain, in which reference TRBV15 and TRBJ1-3 provide the parts outside the CDR3, is DAMVIQNPRYQVTQFGKPVTLSCSQTLNHNVMYWYQQKSSQAPKLLFHYYDKDFNNEADTPDNFQSRRPNTSFCFLDIRSPGLGDTAMYLCATSRGTGGNTIYFGEGSWLTVV.

To note about this clonotype: Since no conserved phenylalanine or tryptophan closes the CDR3, a read error is the likely cause. The genes are TRBV9 and TRBJ2-2; D ambiguous. CDR1 is SGDLS, CDR2 YYNGEE, per germline. The V end lost 0 bases, the J end lost 2 bases, and 14 bases lay between the germline ends. The CDR3 contains 17 residues. In DNA form, the CDR3 reads TGTGCCAGCAGCGTAGAGTTGTGGGGATTAAACACCGGGGAGCTGTTTTGT. It encodes CASSVELWGLNTGELFC.

The rearrangement uses TRBV18 and TRBJ1-2; 7 positions match TRBD1. Germline V gene lookup returns CDR1 KGHSH and CDR2 LQKENI. The trim removed 2 bases at V and 4 bases at J, leaving 16 bases unmatched. The CDR3 extends over 18 amino acids. CDR3: CASSPKLRAPGGPYGYTF. The DNA for the CDR3 is TGTGCCAGCTCACCAAAGTTGAGGGCCCCAGGGGGGCCCTATGGCTACACCTTC.

The chain couples TRBV5-1 to TRBJ2-7, with D possibly being TRBD2 (6 bases). The CDR3 loop spans 19 amino acids. Germline CDR1 SGHRS, CDR2 YFSETQ. V lost 4 bases and J lost 7, with 33 bases in between. CDR3 in DNA: TGCGCCAGCAGCCACAGCGGAGGGAGGATACGTACCAGAGTAGAGGAGCAGTACTTC. Translated, it gives CASSHSGGRIRTRVEEQYF.

The CDR3 nucleotides read TGTGCCAGCAGGGAACTAGCGGGGGGGCCGGCAGATACGCAGTATTTT. Protein sequence: CASRELAGGPADTQYF. The chain carries TRBV28 and TRBJ2-3; 13 bases fit TRBD2. The CDR3 is 16 residues long. Germline loops: CDR1 MDHEN, CDR2 SYDVKM. J gave up 4 bases and V 6 bases, and 7 bases lay outside the gene matches.

The rearrangement joins TRBV4-2 to TRBJ1-2; D remains ambiguous. This CDR3 is built from 14 residues. The germline V and J ends were trimmed by 0 bases and 7 bases, with 12 bases remaining between them. The germline V gene has CDR1 LGHNA and CDR2 YNFKEQ. This CDR3 is CASSQDPGFGGYTF. The DNA of the CDR3 is TGTGCCAGCAGCCAAGATCCAGGATTTGGTGGCTACACCTTC.

The rearrangement joins TRBV27 to TRBJ2-1; 8 bases match TRBD1. Germline trimming cut 5 bases from V and 2 bases from J; bases unmatched to any gene: 5. Germline V gives CDR1 MNHEY, CDR2 SMNVEV (reference sequence). The CDR3 is 15 residues long. The CDR3 sequence is CASSLGQDPYNEQFF. CDR3 bases: TGTGCCAGCAGTCTGGGACAGGACCCCTACAATGAGCAGTTCTTC.

The chain uses TRBV12-3 or TRBV12-4 and TRBJ1-1; D is possibly TRBD1 (5 bases). Trimming left V 8 bases short and J 4 bases short, with 14 bases between. CDR3 length equals 13 residues. The CDR3 here is CASCRARGTEAFF. The CDR3 DNA reads TGTGCCAGCTGCAGGGCCCGCGGCACTGAAGCTTTCTTT.

The CDR3 protein is CATSDPEDRQETQYF. The CDR3 DNA follows: TGTGCCACCAGTGATCCTGAGGACAGACAAGAGACCCAGTACTTC. The rearrangement joins TRBV24-1 to TRBJ2-5, with D possibly being TRBD1 (6 bases). Germline-derived CDR1 and CDR2 are KGHDR and SFDVKD. The CDR3 spans 15 residues. Trimming took 3 bases from V and 2 from J, leaving 12 bases between them.

This clonotype has only a few counts. V and J are TRBV18 and TRBJ1-5; the D is unclear. This CDR3 has 14 amino acids. V was cut by 2 bases and J by 3 bases, with 8 bases left in between. Per the germline V gene, CDR1 is KGHSH and CDR2 is LQKENI. The CDR3 sequence: CASSPGDFNQPQHF. CDR3 nucleotide sequence: TGTGCCAGCTCACCAGGAGATTTCAATCAGCCCCAGCATTTT.

This rearrangement joins TRBV6-5 to TRBJ2-3; TRBD1 matches at 8 bases. V lost 1 base and J lost 2; bases outside the gene matches: 5. Germline values: CDR1 MNHEY, CDR2 SVGAGI. The CDR3 consists of 16 residues. CDR3 sequence: CASSYLGTGDTDTQYF. CDR3 sequence (DNA): TGTGCCAGCAGTTACTTAGGGACAGGCGACACAGATACGCAGTATTTT.

The V call is TRBV12-3 or TRBV12-4, the J call TRBJ2-7, with a tentative D call TRBD1 (5 bases). V lost 2 bases to trimming and J lost 6 bases, with 8 bases between them. This CDR3 has 12 amino acids. The CDR3 DNA reads TGTGCCAGCAGTTTATCAGGGTTCGAGCAGTACTTC. Protein sequence: CASSLSGFEQYF.

The rearrangement uses TRBV5-1 and TRBJ2-3; 12 bases line up with TRBD2. V dropped 4 bases and J dropped 4; count of bases not matched to a gene: 7. Germline-derived CDR1 and CDR2 are SGHRS and YFSETQ. This CDR3 comprises 16 residues. The DNA of the CDR3 is TGCGCCAGCAGCCTCAAACTAGCGGGGGGAGCAGATACGCAGTATTTT. It yields the protein CASSLKLAGGADTQYF.

The chain is built from TRBV27 and TRBJ1-6, with unresolved D. V lost 5 bases and J 0 bases, leaving 11 bases between the germline ends. This CDR3 contains 16 residues. In germline, CDR1 is MNHEY, CDR2 SMNVEV (reference sequence). CDR3 coding DNA: TGTGCCAGCAGTAACCAACAGAACTCCTATAATTCACCCCTCCACTTT. Its translation: CASSNQQNSYNSPLHF.

The chain joins TRBV30 to TRBJ1-3; possibly TRBD1 for D (6 bases). The CDR3 is 16 residues long. Per the germline V gene, CDR1 is GTSNPN and CDR2 is SVGIG (reference sequence). V dropped 2 bases and J dropped 2 bases, with 16 bases sitting between them. Written as DNA, the CDR3 is TGTGCCTGGAGTCCTTACGGGGGGGCAGCTGGAAACACCATATATTTT. Protein product: CAWSPYGGAAGNTIYF.

The V call is TRBV5-1, the J call TRBJ1-4; D may be TRBD1 (5 bases). The CDR3 runs 14 residues. Trimming removed 4 bases at V and 7 bases at J, with 14 bases between. Germline V gives CDR1 SGHRS, CDR2 YFSETQ. The CDR3 here is CASSRGGRSEKLFF. In nucleotides, the CDR3 is TGCGCCAGCAGCCGGGGGGGACGTTCTGAAAAACTGTTTTTT.

The chain joins TRBV28 to TRBJ2-7; 8 nucleotides line up with TRBD1. The germline V gene has CDR1 MDHEN and CDR2 SYDVKM. V lost 5 bases to trimming and J lost 9 bases; unmatched junction nucleotides: 15. There are 15 residues in the CDR3. CDR3: CASSRPGQVIRGQYF. The CDR3 DNA is TGTGCCAGCAGTAGACCGGGACAGGTTATACGAGGGCAGTACTTC. Supplemented by reference TRBV28 and TRBJ2-7, the full variable domain reads DVKVTQSSRYLVKRTGEKVFLECVQDMDHENMFWYRQDPGLGLRLIYFSYDVKMKEKGDIPEGYSVSREKKERFSLILESASTNQTSMYLCASSRPGQVIRGQYFGPGTRLTVT.

This rearrangement joins TRBV9 to TRBJ2-5, with D perhaps given as TRBD1 or TRBD2 (6 bases each). From germline, CDR1 is SGDLS and CDR2 YYNGEE. The V end lost 1 base, the J end lost 3 bases, and 10 bases lay between the germline ends. The CDR3 spans 14 residues. The CDR3 loop reads CASSVMGGEETQYF. The DNA of the CDR3 is TGTGCCAGCAGCGTAATGGGGGGCGAAGAGACCCAGTACTTC. The full variable domain, in which reference TRBV9 and TRBJ2-5 provide the parts outside the CDR3, is DSGVTQTPKHLITATGQRVTLRCSPRSGDLSVYWYQQSLDQGLQFLIQYYNGEERAKGNILERFSAQQFPDLHSELNLSSLELGDSALYFCASSVMGGEETQYFGPGTRLLVL.

The V gene is TRBV4-1, the J gene TRBJ1-2; 7 bases map to TRBD1. V dropped 4 bases and J dropped 5; count of bases not matched to a gene: 10. In germline, CDR1 is MGHRA, CDR2 YSYEKL. The CDR3 runs to 15 residues. CDR3 coding DNA: TGCGCCAGCAGCCTTACGACAGGGAGGTTTTATGGCTACACCTTC. Protein product: CASSLTTGRFYGYTF.

The chain has TRBV5-1 and TRBJ2-4, with no clear D. The CDR3 totals 13 residues. V was cut by 0 bases and J by 3 bases, with 4 bases left in between. CDR1 and CDR2 (germline): SGHRS, YFSETQ. For the CDR3, the DNA is TGCGCCAGCAGCTTGGACGTCAAAAACATTCAGTACTTC. Its translation is CASSLDVKNIQYF.

V and J are TRBV2 and TRBJ1-1; D not resolved. Germline V gene sequence: CDR1 SNHLY, CDR2 FYNNEI. This CDR3 contains 13 residues. The V end lost 6 bases, the J end lost 1 base, and 9 bases lay between the germline ends. The CDR3 here is CASSGRANTEAFF. As DNA, the CDR3 is TGTGCCAGCAGCGGGAGGGCGAACACTGAAGCTTTCTTT.

This clonotype was detected many times. The chain joins TRBV7-2 to TRBJ1-2, with 9 positions matching TRBD1. V shed 4 bases, J shed 4 bases, and the junction held 4 bases outside the gene matches. CDR1 SGHTA and CDR2 FQGNSA come from the germline V gene. CDR3 size: 14 residues. The CDR3 here is CASSSETGGYGYTF. CDR3 in DNA: TGTGCCAGCAGCTCAGAGACAGGGGGCTATGGCTACACCTTC.

V gene TRBV5-1 combines with J gene TRBJ2-7, with D possibly matching TRBD1 (6 bases). Germline CDR1 is SGHRS and CDR2 is YFSETQ. Deletions cut 4 bases from V and 1 base from J, with 15 bases between. CDR3 length equals 15 residues. CDR3 sequence (DNA): TGCGCCAGCAGCCTTTCGACAGGACGATCCTACGAGCAGTACTTC. Its translation: CASSLSTGRSYEQYF. The full variable domain, rest sourced from reference TRBV5-1 and TRBJ2-7, is KAGVTQTPRYLIKTRGQQVTLSCSPISGHRSVSWYQQTPGQGLQFLFEYFSETQRNKGNFPGRFSGRQFSNSRSEMNVSTLELGDSALYLCASSLSTGRSYEQYFGPGTRLTVT.

The chain employs TRBV11-2 and TRBJ1-3; D gene unclear. V shed 2 bases and J shed 0 bases, with 8 bases lying between them. The CDR3 is 15 amino acids. Germline V gene sequence: CDR1 SGHAT, CDR2 FQNNGV. CDR3 coding DNA: TGTGCCAGCAGCTTAAGTGTCAGCTCTGGAAACACCATATATTTT. Translating it yields CASSLSVSSGNTIYF.

The chain is built from TRBV7-9 and TRBJ1-5; the D gene is possibly TRBD1 (5 bases). With 0 bases removed from V and 6 bases from J, the gap between germline ends came to 12 bases. The length of the CDR3 is 15 residues. Germline values: CDR1 SEHNR, CDR2 FQNEAQ (reference sequence). CDR3 in amino acids: CASSLAPGRPQPQHF. The CDR3 DNA reads TGTGCCAGCAGCTTAGCCCCAGGGAGGCCTCAGCCCCAGCATTTT.